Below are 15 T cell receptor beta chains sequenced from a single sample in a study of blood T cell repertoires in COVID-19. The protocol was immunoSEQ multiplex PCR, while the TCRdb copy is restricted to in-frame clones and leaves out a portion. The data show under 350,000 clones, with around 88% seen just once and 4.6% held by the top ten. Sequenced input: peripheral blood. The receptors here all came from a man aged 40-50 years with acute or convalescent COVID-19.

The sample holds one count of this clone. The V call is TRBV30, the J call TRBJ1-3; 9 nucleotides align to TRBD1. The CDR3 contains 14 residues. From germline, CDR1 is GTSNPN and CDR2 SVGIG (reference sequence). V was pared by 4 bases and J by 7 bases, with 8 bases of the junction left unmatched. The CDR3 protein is CAWKVGTGHNTIYF. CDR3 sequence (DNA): TGTGCCTGGAAGGTGGGGACAGGGCATAACACCATATATTTT.

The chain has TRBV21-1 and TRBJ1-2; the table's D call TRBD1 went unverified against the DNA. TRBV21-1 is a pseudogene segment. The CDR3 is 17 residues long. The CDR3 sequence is CASSFKGQISLNYGYTF. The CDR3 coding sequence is TGTGCCAGCAGCTTTAAGGGACAGATAAGTTTGAACTATGGCTACACCTTC.

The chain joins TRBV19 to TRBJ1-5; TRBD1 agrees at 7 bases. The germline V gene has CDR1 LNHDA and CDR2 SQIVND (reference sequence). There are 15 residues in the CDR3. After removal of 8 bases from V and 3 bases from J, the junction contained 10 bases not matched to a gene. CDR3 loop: CASRNPTGYNQPQHF. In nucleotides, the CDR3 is TGTGCCAGTCGAAACCCGACAGGGTACAATCAGCCCCAGCATTTT.

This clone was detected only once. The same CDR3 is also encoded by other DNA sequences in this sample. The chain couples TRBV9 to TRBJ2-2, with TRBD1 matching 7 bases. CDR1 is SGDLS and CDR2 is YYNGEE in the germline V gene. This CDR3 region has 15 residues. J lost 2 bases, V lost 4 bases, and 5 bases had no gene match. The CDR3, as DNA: TGTGCCAGCAGCCGACAGGGTGGAAACACCGGGGAGCTGTTTTTT. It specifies CASSRQGGNTGELFF.

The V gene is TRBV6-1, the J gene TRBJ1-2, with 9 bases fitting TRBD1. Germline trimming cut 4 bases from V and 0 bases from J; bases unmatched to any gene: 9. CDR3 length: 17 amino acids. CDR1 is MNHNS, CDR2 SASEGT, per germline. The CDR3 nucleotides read TGTGCCAGCAGTGGGGGACAGGGCAGCCAAACTAACTATGGCTACACCTTC. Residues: CASSGGQGSQTNYGYTF.

CDR3 DNA: TGTGCCAGCAGTTTGGGAGGGTTACACTATGGCTACACCTTC. It specifies CASSLGGLHYGYTF. J is TRBJ1-2 and V is TRBV28; the D is unclear. Germline V lookup: CDR1 MDHEN, CDR2 SYDVKM. This CDR3 is built from 14 residues. Trimming took off 3 bases at V and 3 bases at J, with 11 bases between the two ends.

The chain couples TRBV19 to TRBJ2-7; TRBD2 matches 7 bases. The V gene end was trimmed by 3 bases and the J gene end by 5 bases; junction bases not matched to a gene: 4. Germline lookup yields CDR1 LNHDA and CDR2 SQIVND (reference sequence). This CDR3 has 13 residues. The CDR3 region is CASSMRELNEQYF. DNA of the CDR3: TGTGCCAGTAGTATGCGGGAGTTAAACGAGCAGTACTTC.

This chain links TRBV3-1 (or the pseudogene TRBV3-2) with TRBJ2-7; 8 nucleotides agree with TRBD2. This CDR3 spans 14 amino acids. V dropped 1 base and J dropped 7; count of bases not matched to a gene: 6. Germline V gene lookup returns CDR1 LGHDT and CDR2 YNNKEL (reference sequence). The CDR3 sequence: CASSQGGSSGEQYF. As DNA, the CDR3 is TGTGCCAGCAGCCAAGGTGGGTCTAGCGGGGAGCAGTACTTC.

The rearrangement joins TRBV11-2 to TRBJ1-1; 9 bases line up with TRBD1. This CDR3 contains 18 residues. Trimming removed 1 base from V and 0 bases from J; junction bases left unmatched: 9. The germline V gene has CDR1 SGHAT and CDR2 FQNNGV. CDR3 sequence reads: CASSLAPTGGEMNTEAFF. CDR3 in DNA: TGTGCCAGCAGCTTAGCCCCGACAGGGGGTGAGATGAACACTGAAGCTTTCTTT. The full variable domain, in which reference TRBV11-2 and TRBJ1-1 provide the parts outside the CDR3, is EAGVAQSPRYKIIEKRQSVAFWCNPISGHATLYWYQQILGQGPKLLIQFQNNGVVDDSQLPKDRFSAERLKGVDSTLKIQPAKLEDSAVYLCASSLAPTGGEMNTEAFFGQGTRLTVV.

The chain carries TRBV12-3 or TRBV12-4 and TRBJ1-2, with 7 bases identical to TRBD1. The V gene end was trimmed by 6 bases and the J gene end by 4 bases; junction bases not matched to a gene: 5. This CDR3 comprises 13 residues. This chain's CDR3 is CASRPTGTYGYTF. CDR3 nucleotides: TGTGCCAGCAGACCGACAGGGACCTATGGCTACACCTTC.

CDR3 sequence: CATSDSGQGIDEQYF. The CDR3 DNA reads TGTGCCACCAGTGACTCGGGACAGGGTATAGACGAGCAGTACTTC. This chain links TRBV24-1 with TRBJ2-7, with TRBD1 matching over 9 bases. J was trimmed by 5 bases and V by 4 bases; bases with no gene match: 8. There are 15 residues in the CDR3. Looked up from germline, CDR1 is KGHDR and CDR2 is SFDVKD.

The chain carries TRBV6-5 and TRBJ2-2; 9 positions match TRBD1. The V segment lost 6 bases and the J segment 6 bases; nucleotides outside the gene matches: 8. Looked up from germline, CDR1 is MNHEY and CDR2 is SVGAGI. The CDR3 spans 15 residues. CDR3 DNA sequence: TGTGCCAGCAGACCCGGGACAGGGATTCCCGGGGAGCTGTTTTTT. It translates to CASRPGTGIPGELFF.

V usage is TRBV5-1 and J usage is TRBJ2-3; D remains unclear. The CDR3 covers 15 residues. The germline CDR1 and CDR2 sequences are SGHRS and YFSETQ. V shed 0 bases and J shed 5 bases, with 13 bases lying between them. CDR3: CASSLAGQSGDTQYF. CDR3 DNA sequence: TGCGCCAGCAGCTTGGCCGGCCAATCGGGAGATACGCAGTATTTT.

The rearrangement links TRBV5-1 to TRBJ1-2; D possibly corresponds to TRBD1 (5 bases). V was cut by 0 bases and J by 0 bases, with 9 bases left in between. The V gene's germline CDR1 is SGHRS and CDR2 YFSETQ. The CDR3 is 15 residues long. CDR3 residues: CASSLAAGSNYGYTF. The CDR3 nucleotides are TGCGCCAGCAGCTTGGCCGCAGGGTCTAACTATGGCTACACCTTC. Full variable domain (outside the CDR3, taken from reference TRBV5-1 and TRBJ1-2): KAGVTQTPRYLIKTRGQQVTLSCSPISGHRSVSWYQQTPGQGLQFLFEYFSETQRNKGNFPGRFSGRQFSNSRSEMNVSTLELGDSALYLCASSLAAGSNYGYTFGSGTRLTVV.

DNA of the CDR3: TGTGCCAGCAGTGAACCGGGCCTAGCAACCGGGGAGCTGTTTTTT. This gives the protein CASSEPGLATGELFF. The J gene is TRBJ2-2, the V gene TRBV6-1; D perhaps matches TRBD2 (5 bases). The germline V and J ends were trimmed by 2 bases and 5 bases, with 12 bases remaining between them. CDR1 and CDR2 (germline): MNHNS, SASEGT. This CDR3 region has 15 residues.